The subject of this entry is one T cell receptor (beta chain). The sample belongs to a study of blood T cell repertoires in COVID-19. Study context: The United States, Italy and Spain provided the acute and convalescent COVID-19 samples.

Between the trimmed V and J ends, which lost 0 bases and 3 bases, there was a span of 8 bases. Germline values: CDR1 KGHSH, CDR2 LQKENI. The CDR3 spans 15 residues. Sequencing used immunoSEQ multiplex PCR; TCRdb keeps in-frame clones, though not all of them. Altogether hundreds of thousands of clones are present, 80% to 85% being singletons, with the ten largest covering around 5%. Recruits, aged roughly 18 to 90 years, lived in about two dozen US areas. Assignments of participants to cohorts depended upon their own reported clinical history. A COVID-19 case had been met by exposed participants during the 2 weeks before study entry.

The source of this sequence is a man aged 35-49 years who had been exposed to COVID-19. The specimen sequenced was PBMCs or T cells enriched from blood (not recorded which). The chain employs TRBV18 and TRBJ1-4, with unresolved D. DNA of the CDR3: TGTGCCAGCTCACCACCAATGAGGGCTAATGAAAAACTGTTTTTT. Translated: CASSPPMRANEKLFF.